These 14 T cell receptor beta chains originate from one sample sequenced in a study of T cells after yellow fever vaccination. Each CDR3 protein is one row after TCRdb ran MiXCR on the 5' RACE reads. The sample has about 550,000 distinct CDR3 sequences; under 25% are singletons. Source: PBMCs, taken 15 days after the yellow fever booster vaccination. The origin of the receptors is a young man who received the YFV17D yellow fever vaccine.

CDR3 nucleotide sequence: TGCGCCAGCAACCGGGGCACTGAAGCTTTCTTT. It codes for CASNRGTEAFF. This sequence joins TRBV10-2 and TRBJ1-1; D is uncertain. The germline gives CDR1 WSHSY, CDR2 SAAADI. The CDR3 consists of 11 residues. V was shortened by 7 bases and J by 4 bases, with 7 bases between the two germline ends.

This clonotype was detected a few times. This chain uses TRBV20-1 with TRBJ2-1; 9 positions match TRBD2. The CDR3 extends over 13 amino acids. V gave up 4 bases and J gave up 4 bases; unmatched junction bases: 2. Per germline, CDR1 DFQATT and CDR2 SNEGSKA (reference sequence). CDR3 nucleotides: TGCAGTGCTACTAGCGGGATATACAATGAGCAGTTCTTC. Translation gives CSATSGIYNEQFF.

This clonotype was seen a handful of times. The V gene is TRBV6-5, the J gene TRBJ1-5; 7 bases fit TRBD1. Germline V CDR1 and CDR2: MNHEY, SVGAGI. With V trimmed by 4 bases and J by 1 base, 4 bases remained unmatched. CDR3 length equals 15 residues. The CDR3 DNA is TGTGCCAGCAGTTCGAACAGGGGCAGCAATCAGCCCCAGCATTTT. Translation: CASSSNRGSNQPQHF.

V is TRBV20-1 and J is TRBJ2-1; unclear D gene. The CDR3 totals 10 residues. Germline V gene sequence: CDR1 DFQATT, CDR2 SNEGSKA (reference sequence). Trimming pared 4 bases from V and 6 bases from J, leaving 4 bases between. The CDR3 region is CSATGNEQFF. The CDR3 DNA reads TGCAGTGCTACTGGCAATGAGCAGTTCTTC.

This chain uses TRBV10-1 with TRBJ2-2; 7 nucleotides match TRBD1. The CDR3 loop spans 14 amino acids. After removal of 1 base from V and 5 bases from J, the junction contained 1 base not matched to a gene. The germline CDR1 and CDR2 sequences are WNHNN and SYGVQD (reference sequence). This CDR3 reads CASSELQGTGELFF. The CDR3 DNA reads as TGCGCCAGCAGTGAGTTACAGGGGACCGGGGAGCTGTTTTTT.

This clonotype has only a few counts. The J gene is TRBJ1-1, the V gene TRBV5-1; D unclear. Germline CDR1 reads SGHRS; CDR2 reads YFSETQ. With 4 bases removed from V and 7 bases from J, the gap between germline ends came to 14 bases. The CDR3 covers 13 residues. CDR3 coding DNA: TGCGCCAGCAGCCCACCGGGCCAACGTGAAGCTTTCTTT. It encodes CASSPPGQREAFF.

The chain carries TRBV29-1 and TRBJ2-2; D gene uncertain. Germline-derived CDR1 and CDR2 are SQVTM and ANQGSEA. The CDR3 sequence is 12 residues long. Trimming cost V 4 bases and J 5 bases, with 8 bases left between them. CDR3 residues: CSVGAVTGELFF. The CDR3 nucleotides are TGCAGCGTTGGGGCAGTTACCGGGGAGCTGTTTTTT.

The genes are TRBV7-6 and TRBJ2-4, with D perhaps TRBD1 or TRBD2 (5 bases each). CDR3 size: 19 residues. Trimming removed 7 bases at V and 5 bases at J, with 30 bases between. Germline loops: CDR1 SGHVS, CDR2 FNYEAQ. The CDR3 here is CASTGSRGAVPPIQNIQYF. The DNA of the CDR3 is TGTGCCAGCACCGGAAGTCGGGGCGCCGTCCCCCCCATTCAAAACATTCAGTACTTC.

The CDR3 spells CASSPQGAELDTQYF. The CDR3 nucleotides are TGTGCCAGCAGCCCCCAGGGAGCCGAATTAGATACGCAGTATTTT. This chain links TRBV4-2 with TRBJ2-3, with D perhaps assigned TRBD1 or TRBD2 (5 bases each). CDR1 is LGHNA and CDR2 is YNFKEQ in the germline V gene. This CDR3 comprises 15 residues. Trimming removed 4 bases from V and 5 bases from J, with 16 bases in between.

The sample holds a few counts of this clonotype. The chain is built from TRBV5-1 and TRBJ2-2; possibly TRBD1 or TRBD2 for D (5 bases each). Germline loops: CDR1 SGHRS, CDR2 YFSETQ. V gave up 4 bases and J gave up 3 bases, with 10 bases separating them. The CDR3 spans 14 residues. The CDR3 reads CASSPPGHTGELFF. The CDR3, as DNA: TGCGCCAGCAGCCCCCCGGGACACACCGGGGAGCTGTTTTTT.

V usage is TRBV7-8 and J usage is TRBJ2-1; possible D gene TRBD2, 6 bases. Trimming cost V 7 bases and J 5 bases, with 18 bases left between them. This CDR3 has 15 residues. Germline V gives CDR1 SGHVS, CDR2 FQNEAQ. The CDR3 reads CASTPPLAPHNEQFF. For the CDR3, the DNA is TGTGCCAGCACCCCTCCACTAGCCCCCCACAATGAGCAGTTCTTC.

The sample holds a few counts of this clonotype. This rearrangement joins TRBV2 to TRBJ2-7; D may be TRBD1 (6 bases). The V end was cut by 4 bases, the J end by 12 bases, with 13 bases between. The CDR3 spans 11 residues. CDR1 is SNHLY and CDR2 is FYNNEI in the germline V gene. The CDR3 DNA sequence: TGTGCCAGCAGTGCTAGCCAACAGGGGTACTTC. It yields the protein CASSASQQGYF.

V is TRBV30 and J is TRBJ1-5, with a weak D call TRBD1 (5 bases). CDR1 and CDR2 from the germline V gene are GTSNPN and SVGIG (reference sequence). The V and J ends lost 4 bases and 7 bases respectively, with 14 bases between them. The CDR3 extends over 13 amino acids. DNA for the CDR3: TGTGCCTGGAAAGGGCAGGGTAGGCAGCCCCAGCATTTT. It is translated as CAWKGQGRQPQHF.

This clonotype has just a few counts. The chain couples TRBV2 to TRBJ1-1; tentatively, D is TRBD1 (6 bases). Germline assignment: CDR1 SNHLY and CDR2 FYNNEI. The CDR3 is 15 amino acids. Trimming left V 6 bases short and J 5 bases short, with 19 bases between. CDR3 nucleotide sequence: TGTGCCAGCAGCGTCCTGCGGGGGCGAGGGACTGAAGCTTTCTTT. Its translation: CASSVLRGRGTEAFF.